A single sample gave rise to the 2 T cell receptor beta chains below, sequenced in a study of blood T cell repertoires in COVID-19. The method was immunoSEQ multiplex PCR; TCRdb's version includes in-frame clones alone and lacks a portion of them. The profile covers under 200,000 clones, with approximately 81% appearing a single time and 4% to 5% taken by the ten largest. Material: peripheral blood. The source is an elderly woman with acute or convalescent COVID-19.

The chain employs TRBV3-1 (or the pseudogene TRBV3-2) and TRBJ1-6; 7 bases align to TRBD1. Germline V gene lookup returns CDR1 LGHDT and CDR2 YNNKEL (reference sequence). The CDR3 is 15 amino acids. V lost 0 bases, J lost 8 bases, and 4 bases stayed unmatched. CDR3 coding DNA: TGTGCCAGCAGCCAAGATTTCCAGGGGGATTCACCCCTCCACTTT. Its protein is CASSQDFQGDSPLHF.

The chain uses TRBV6-6 and TRBJ1-4; perhaps TRBD1 as D (6 bases). The CDR3 sequence is 15 residues long. Germline V gene sequence: CDR1 MNHNY, CDR2 SVGAGI (reference sequence). Trimming stripped 5 bases from V and 8 bases from J, with 18 bases between. The CDR3 reads CASSDKGGPSEKLFF. The CDR3 DNA sequence: TGTGCCAGCAGTGATAAAGGGGGTCCGAGCGAAAAACTGTTTTTT.